One and the same sample provided the 25 T cell receptor beta chains below, sequenced in a study of cytomegalovirus exposure and HLA in healthy donors (dated 2017 in TCRdb). Libraries were made using the immunoSEQ multiplex PCR assay. What TCRdb holds here is the immuneACCESS table cut down to in-frame rearrangements. Part of the clones is not present; checked against another copy, under half of the missing clones reflect an unresolved V gene, and the others are unexplained. A total of about 220,000 clones appear in this sample, 65% to 85% of them only once. Over 12% of the sample lies in the top ten. The sample taken for sequencing was PBMCs. These receptors were collected from a woman aged 25 to 39 in good health and CMV-seropositive.

The V gene is TRBV28, the J gene TRBJ2-7; TRBD1 is a possible D gene (6 bases). Germline CDR1 is MDHEN and CDR2 is SYDVKM. Trimming removed 9 bases from V and 7 bases from J, with 22 bases in between. This CDR3 is built from 14 residues. The CDR3 region has the DNA TGTGCCAGTCGACCCTCGGTCAGGGGCGCGGAGCAGTACTTC. Translating it yields CASRPSVRGAEQYF.

The chain carries TRBV27 and TRBJ2-3; 7 bases agree with TRBD2. Germline loops: CDR1 MNHEY, CDR2 SMNVEV (reference sequence). V was clipped by 2 bases and J by 0 bases; unmatched bases: 8. CDR3 length: 17 amino acids. CDR3 in DNA: TGTGCCAGCAGTTTAATCCCCCGACTAGCTAGCACAGATACGCAGTATTTT. Translated: CASSLIPRLASTDTQYF.

This chain links TRBV9 with TRBJ2-7; possibly TRBD1 for D (5 bases). The CDR3 contains 15 residues. Trimming left V 3 bases short and J 2 bases short, with 15 bases between. The germline CDR1 and CDR2 sequences are SGDLS and YYNGEE. In DNA form, the CDR3 reads TGTGCCAGCAGCGCTACAGGCGATCAGACCTACGAGCAGTACTTC. The encoded protein is CASSATGDQTYEQYF.

The V and J genes are TRBV27 and TRBJ2-5; TRBD2 is a possible D gene (6 bases). Per the germline V gene, CDR1 is MNHEY and CDR2 is SMNVEV (reference sequence). The V gene lost 5 bases and the J gene lost 4 bases, with 38 bases spanning the gap. The CDR3 loop spans 22 amino acids. In DNA form, the CDR3 reads TGTGCCAGCAGTCATATCAGCAAAGGGGCGGTGACGGGAGAGGGTATGGGAGAGACCCAGTACTTC. It yields the protein CASSHISKGAVTGEGMGETQYF.

The rearrangement joins TRBV5-1 to TRBJ2-1; no firm D call. The CDR3 loop spans 14 amino acids. The germline CDR1 and CDR2 sequences are SGHRS and YFSETQ. Trimming shortened V by 4 bases and J by 7 bases, and 15 bases separated the two germline ends. Here the CDR3 DNA reads TGCGCCAGCAGCCCGGACCCGAGGTGGAATGAGCAGTTCTTC. It specifies CASSPDPRWNEQFF.

The rearrangement joins TRBV19 to TRBJ1-2; D is ambiguous. The germline V and J ends were trimmed by 3 bases and 3 bases, with 14 bases remaining between them. The CDR3 spans 15 residues. CDR1 and CDR2 from the germline V gene are LNHDA and SQIVND (reference sequence). This CDR3 is CASSILPVQYYGYTF. The CDR3 DNA sequence: TGTGCCAGTAGTATTCTTCCGGTTCAGTACTATGGCTACACCTTC.

This rearrangement joins TRBV14 to TRBJ2-7; the match to TRBD1 covers 8 bases. CDR3 length equals 13 residues. CDR1 and CDR2 (germline): SGHDN, FVKESK. Losses at the gene ends were 6 bases for V and 2 bases for J; bases not matched to a gene: 3. The CDR3 DNA is TGTGCCAGCAGGAAGACAGGGGCCTACGAGCAGTACTTC. It encodes CASRKTGAYEQYF.

This chain connects TRBV27 to TRBJ2-7; D uncertain. The length of the CDR3 is 13 residues. The germline V gene has CDR1 MNHEY and CDR2 SMNVEV (reference sequence). Trimming shortened V by 5 bases and J by 0 bases, and 8 bases separated the two germline ends. For the CDR3, the DNA is TGTGCCAGCAGTGGTGGTAGCTCCTACGAGCAGTACTTC. This codes for CASSGGSSYEQYF.

This clone was counted a few times. The chain couples TRBV30 to TRBJ1-5; D gene uncertain. V lost 0 bases and J 3 bases, leaving 12 bases between the germline ends. CDR3 length: 15 residues. CDR1 and CDR2 from the germline V gene are GTSNPN and SVGIG (reference sequence). This chain's CDR3 is CAWSVPNRPNQPQHF. The CDR3 DNA is TGTGCCTGGAGTGTACCTAACAGACCCAATCAGCCCCAGCATTTT.

CDR3 loop: CASSLGQRYNEQFF. The CDR3 coding sequence is TGCGCCAGCAGCTTGGGGCAGCGGTACAATGAGCAGTTCTTC. The chain combines TRBV5-1 with TRBJ2-1, with a possible D match to TRBD2 (5 bases). CDR1 and CDR2 from the germline V gene are SGHRS and YFSETQ. CDR3 length: 14 amino acids. Trimming took 0 bases from V and 4 from J, leaving 8 bases between them.

V is TRBV6-1 and J is TRBJ2-1; possible D gene TRBD2, 5 bases. The V and J ends lost 11 bases and 6 bases respectively, with 20 bases between them. Germline CDR1 MNHNS, CDR2 SASEGT. There are 14 residues in the CDR3. The chain's CDR3 is CAGGRGEGFNEQFF. DNA for the CDR3: TGTGCCGGCGGCCGGGGTGAGGGTTTCAATGAGCAGTTCTTC.

This clone was counted between two and nine times. V and J are TRBV5-1 and TRBJ2-4; a possible D gene is TRBD1 (6 bases). The CDR3 runs to 15 residues. Trimming shortened V by 4 bases and J by 3 bases, and 14 bases separated the two germline ends. Germline lookup yields CDR1 SGHRS and CDR2 YFSETQ. The CDR3 coding sequence is TGCGCCAGCAGCGACACAGGGTCGGGCAAAAACATTCAGTACTTC. The encoded protein is CASSDTGSGKNIQYF.

This chain uses TRBV27 with TRBJ2-7; the match to TRBD1 covers 7 bases. CDR1 is MNHEY and CDR2 is SMNVEV in the germline V gene (reference sequence). V trimming: 6 bases; J trimming: 2 bases; junction bases outside the gene matches: 13. The CDR3 is 16 amino acids. CDR3 coding DNA: TGTGCCAGCAGACTCACCCGGACAGGTAATCCCTACGAGCAGTACTTC. Translating it yields CASRLTRTGNPYEQYF.

The chain links TRBV18 to TRBJ1-3; 8 nucleotides align to TRBD1. This CDR3 is built from 14 residues. From germline, CDR1 is KGHSH and CDR2 LQKENI. With 3 bases clipped from V and 4 bases from J, the junction kept 2 bases outside the gene matches. This CDR3 is CASSPDRDGNTIYF. The CDR3 coding sequence is TGTGCCAGCTCACCGGACAGGGACGGAAACACCATATATTTT.

V usage is TRBV6-1 and J usage is TRBJ1-3; D is ambiguous. Germline V lookup: CDR1 MNHNS, CDR2 SASEGT. Trimming stripped 6 bases from V and 0 bases from J, with 9 bases between. This CDR3 is 14 amino acids long. The chain's CDR3 is CASRTGPSGNTIYF. In DNA, the CDR3 is TGTGCCAGCAGGACCGGTCCCTCTGGAAACACCATATATTTT.

The table lists this clone with many counts. This rearrangement joins TRBV2 to TRBJ2-7; 9 nucleotides align to TRBD1. CDR3 length equals 13 residues. From germline, CDR1 is SNHLY and CDR2 FYNNEI. With V trimmed by 5 bases and J by 7 bases, 6 bases remained unmatched. The CDR3 DNA sequence: TGTGCCAGCAGTATACAGGGGGCGGGGGAGCAGTACTTC. This codes for CASSIQGAGEQYF.

The rearrangement uses TRBV7-6 and TRBJ1-3; 7 nucleotides agree with TRBD1. Germline loops: CDR1 SGHVS, CDR2 FNYEAQ. V shed 5 bases, J shed 3 bases, and the junction held 7 bases outside the gene matches. The CDR3 has 15 amino acids. The CDR3 spells CASSGRTGVGNTIYF. The CDR3 region has the DNA TGTGCCAGCAGCGGGAGGACAGGCGTTGGAAACACCATATATTTT.

The rearrangement links TRBV15 to TRBJ2-3, with D unresolved. V dropped 0 bases and J dropped 11 bases, with 12 bases sitting between them. Germline V gene data show CDR1 as LNHNV and CDR2 as YYDKDF (reference sequence). The CDR3 contains 13 residues. The CDR3 reads CATSREGLSRQYF. For the CDR3, the DNA is TGTGCCACCAGCAGAGAAGGCCTATCTCGGCAGTATTTT.

The CDR3 reads CASYHRDAFGEKLFF. The DNA of the CDR3 is TGTGCCAGTTATCACCGGGACGCTTTTGGGGAAAAACTGTTTTTT. The chain carries TRBV2 and TRBJ1-4; possible D gene TRBD1, 5 bases. The CDR3 length is 15 residues. Germline lookup yields CDR1 SNHLY and CDR2 FYNNEI. V lost 9 bases to trimming and J lost 8 bases, with 22 bases between them.

The CDR3 protein is CASSVGLGNTIYF. CDR3 nucleotide sequence: TGTGCCAGCAGTGTTGGGTTAGGAAACACCATATATTTT. The gene calls are TRBV25-1 and TRBJ1-3, with D unresolved. Trimming cost V 4 bases and J 4 bases, with 8 bases left between them. CDR3 length equals 13 residues. Germline V CDR1 and CDR2: MGHDK, SYGVNS.

This clone was picked up many times. The rearrangement joins TRBV7-2 to TRBJ1-2; D is perhaps TRBD1 (5 bases). V was shortened by 5 bases and J by 5 bases, with 15 bases between the two germline ends. From germline, CDR1 is SGHTA and CDR2 FQGNSA. The CDR3 has 14 residues. In DNA form, the CDR3 reads TGTGCCAGCAGCCAAGAAAGCAGGGCATATGGCTACACCTTC. Its translation is CASSQESRAYGYTF.

In DNA form, the CDR3 reads TGTGCCAGCCCAAAGATGGGGGCCCTCTGGGGTGATGAAAAACTGTTTTTT. This sequence encodes CASPKMGALWGDEKLFF. This chain joins TRBV27 and TRBJ1-4; tentatively, D is TRBD1 (6 bases). CDR1 is MNHEY, CDR2 SMNVEV, per germline (reference sequence). V lost 8 bases and J lost 6, with 25 bases in between. There are 17 residues in the CDR3.

The gene calls are TRBV25-1 and TRBJ1-4; D is ambiguous. CDR3 length equals 14 residues. Germline V lookup: CDR1 MGHDK, CDR2 SYGVNS. V gave up 4 bases and J gave up 3 bases, with 9 bases separating them. The chain's CDR3 is CASSGRAPNEKLFF. CDR3 coding DNA: TGTGCCAGCAGTGGCCGGGCACCTAATGAAAAACTGTTTTTT.

The chain joins TRBV7-9 to TRBJ2-1, with no clear D. This CDR3 comprises 10 residues. Germline V gene data show CDR1 as SEHNR and CDR2 as FQNEAQ (reference sequence). V gave up 4 bases and J gave up 8 bases, with 3 bases separating them. The CDR3 DNA reads TGTGCCAGCAGCTCCCATGAGCAGTTCTTC. Encoded protein: CASSSHEQFF. Supplemented by reference TRBV7-9 and TRBJ2-1, the full variable domain reads DTGVSQNPRHKITKRGQNVTFRCDPISEHNRLYWYRQTLGQGPEFLTYFQNEAQLEKSRLLSDRFSAERPKGSFSTLEIQRTEQGDSAMYLCASSSHEQFFGPGTRLTVL.

The chain has TRBV5-1 and TRBJ2-3; D may be TRBD2 (6 bases). Trimming took 4 bases from V and 0 from J, leaving 12 bases between them. The CDR3 is made up of 15 amino acids. CDR1 is SGHRS and CDR2 is YFSETQ in the germline V gene. The CDR3 protein is CASSMRDPSTDTQYF. CDR3 bases: TGCGCCAGCAGCATGCGGGACCCTAGCACAGATACGCAGTATTTT.